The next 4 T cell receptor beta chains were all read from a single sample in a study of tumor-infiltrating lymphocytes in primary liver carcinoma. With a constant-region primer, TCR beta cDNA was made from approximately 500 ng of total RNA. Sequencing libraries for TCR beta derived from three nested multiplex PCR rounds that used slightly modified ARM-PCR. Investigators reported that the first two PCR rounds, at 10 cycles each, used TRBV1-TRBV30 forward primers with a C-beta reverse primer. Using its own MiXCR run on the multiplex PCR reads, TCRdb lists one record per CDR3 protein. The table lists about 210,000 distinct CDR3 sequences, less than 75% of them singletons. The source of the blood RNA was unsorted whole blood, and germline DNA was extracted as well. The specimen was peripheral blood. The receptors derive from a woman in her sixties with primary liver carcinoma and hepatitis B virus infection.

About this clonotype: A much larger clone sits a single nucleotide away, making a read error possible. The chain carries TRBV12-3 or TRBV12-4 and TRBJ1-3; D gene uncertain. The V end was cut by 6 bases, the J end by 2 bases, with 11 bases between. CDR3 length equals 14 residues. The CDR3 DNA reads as TGTGCCAGCAGCCGGTGGGATACTGGAAACACCATATATTTT. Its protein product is CASSRWDTGNTIYF.

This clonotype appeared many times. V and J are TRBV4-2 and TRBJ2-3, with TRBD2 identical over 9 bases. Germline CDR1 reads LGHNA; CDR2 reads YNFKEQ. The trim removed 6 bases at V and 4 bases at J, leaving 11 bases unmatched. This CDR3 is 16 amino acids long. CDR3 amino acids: CASSWGIAGEADTQYF. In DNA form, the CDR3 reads TGTGCCAGCAGTTGGGGCATAGCGGGGGAGGCAGATACGCAGTATTTT.

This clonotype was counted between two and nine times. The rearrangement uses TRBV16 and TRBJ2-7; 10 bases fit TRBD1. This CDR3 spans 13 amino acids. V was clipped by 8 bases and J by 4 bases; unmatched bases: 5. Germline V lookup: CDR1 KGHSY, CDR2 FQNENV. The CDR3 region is CASGGQGFYEQYF. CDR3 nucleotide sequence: TGTGCCAGCGGGGGACAGGGGTTTTACGAGCAGTACTTC. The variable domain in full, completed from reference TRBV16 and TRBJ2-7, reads GEEVAQTPKHLVRGEGQKAKLYCAPIKGHSYVFWYQQVLKNEFKFLISFQNENVFDETGMPKERFSAKCLPNSPCSLEIQATKLEDSAVYFCASGGQGFYEQYFGPGTRLTVT.

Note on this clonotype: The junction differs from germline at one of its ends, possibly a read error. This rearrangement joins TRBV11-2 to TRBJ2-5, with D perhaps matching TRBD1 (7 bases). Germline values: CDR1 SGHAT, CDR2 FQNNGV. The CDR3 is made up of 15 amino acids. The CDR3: CTSSVYRGLGETQYF. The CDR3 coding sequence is TGTACCAGCAGCGTGTACAGGGGACTTGGAGAGACCCAATACTTC. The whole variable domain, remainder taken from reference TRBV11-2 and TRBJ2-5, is EAGVAQSPRYKIIEKRQSVAFWCNPISGHATLYWYQQILGQGPKLLIQFQNNGVVDDSQLPKDRFSAERLKGVDSTLKIQPAKLEDSAVYLCTSSVYRGLGETQYFGPGTRLLVL.